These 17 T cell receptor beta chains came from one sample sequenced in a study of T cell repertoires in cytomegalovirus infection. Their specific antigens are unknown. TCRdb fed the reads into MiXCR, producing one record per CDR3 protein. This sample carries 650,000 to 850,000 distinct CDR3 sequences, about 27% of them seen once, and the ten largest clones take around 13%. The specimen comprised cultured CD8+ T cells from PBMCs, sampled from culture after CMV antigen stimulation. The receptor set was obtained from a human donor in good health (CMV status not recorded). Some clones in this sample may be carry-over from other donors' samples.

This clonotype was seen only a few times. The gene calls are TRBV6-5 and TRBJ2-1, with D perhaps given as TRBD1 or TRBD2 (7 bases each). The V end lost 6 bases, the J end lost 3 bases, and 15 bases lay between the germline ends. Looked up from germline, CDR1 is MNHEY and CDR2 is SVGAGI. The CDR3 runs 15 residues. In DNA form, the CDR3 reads TGTGCCAGCAGGCCAGGGGGAGGGGGCTACAATGAGCAGTTCTTC. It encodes CASRPGGGGYNEQFF.

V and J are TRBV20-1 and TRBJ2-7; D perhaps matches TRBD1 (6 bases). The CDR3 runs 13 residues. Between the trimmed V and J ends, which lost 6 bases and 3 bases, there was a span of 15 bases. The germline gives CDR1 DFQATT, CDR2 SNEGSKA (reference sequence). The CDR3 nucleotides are TGCAGTGCAAACGGACAGCCCGGCTACGAGCAGTACGTC. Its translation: CSANGQPGYEQYV.

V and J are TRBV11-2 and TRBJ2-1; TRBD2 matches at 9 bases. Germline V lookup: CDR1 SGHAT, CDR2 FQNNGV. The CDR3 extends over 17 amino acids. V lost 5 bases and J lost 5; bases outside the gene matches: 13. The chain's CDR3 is CASSLWTSAGAHNEQFF. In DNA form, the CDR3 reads TGTGCCAGCAGCCTATGGACTAGCGCGGGGGCCCACAATGAGCAGTTCTTC.

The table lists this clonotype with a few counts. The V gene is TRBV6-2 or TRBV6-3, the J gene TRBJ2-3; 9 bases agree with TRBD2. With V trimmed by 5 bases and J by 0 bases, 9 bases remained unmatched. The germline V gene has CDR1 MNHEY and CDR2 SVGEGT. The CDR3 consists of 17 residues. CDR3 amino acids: CASSTSLAGLSTDTQYF. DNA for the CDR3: TGTGCCAGCAGTACCTCACTAGCGGGCCTTAGCACAGATACGCAGTATTTT.

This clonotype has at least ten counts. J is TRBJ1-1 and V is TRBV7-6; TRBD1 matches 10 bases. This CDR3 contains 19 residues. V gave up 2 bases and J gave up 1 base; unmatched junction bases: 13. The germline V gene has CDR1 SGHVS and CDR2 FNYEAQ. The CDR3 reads CASSLRGWDRGSKNTEAFF. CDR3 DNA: TGTGCCAGCAGCTTAAGGGGTTGGGACAGGGGTTCGAAGAACACTGAAGCTTTCTTT.

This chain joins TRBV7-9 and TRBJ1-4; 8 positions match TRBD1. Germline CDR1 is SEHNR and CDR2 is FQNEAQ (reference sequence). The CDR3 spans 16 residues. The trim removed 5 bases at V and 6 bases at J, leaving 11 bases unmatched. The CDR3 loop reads CASSPPYRGSDEKLFF. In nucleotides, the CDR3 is TGTGCCAGCAGCCCCCCCTACAGGGGGAGCGATGAAAAACTGTTTTTT.

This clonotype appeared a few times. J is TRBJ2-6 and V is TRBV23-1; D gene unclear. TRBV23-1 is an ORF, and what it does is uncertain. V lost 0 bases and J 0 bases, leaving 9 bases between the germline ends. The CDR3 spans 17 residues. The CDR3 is CASSQSVRSSGANVLTF. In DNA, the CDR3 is TGCGCCAGCAGTCAATCGGTCAGAAGCTCTGGGGCCAACGTCCTGACTTTC.

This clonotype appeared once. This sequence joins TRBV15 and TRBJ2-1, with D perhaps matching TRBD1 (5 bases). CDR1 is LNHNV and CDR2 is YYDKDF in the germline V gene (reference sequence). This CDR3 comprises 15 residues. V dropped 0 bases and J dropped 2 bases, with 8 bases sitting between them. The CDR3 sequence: CATSRDLGAYNEQFF. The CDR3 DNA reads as TGTGCCACCAGCAGAGATCTAGGGGCCTACAATGAGCAGTTCTTC.

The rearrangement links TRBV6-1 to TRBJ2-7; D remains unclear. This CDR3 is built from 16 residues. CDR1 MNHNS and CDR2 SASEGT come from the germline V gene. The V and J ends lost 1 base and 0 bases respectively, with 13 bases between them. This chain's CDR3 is CASSEGHSGSSYEQYF. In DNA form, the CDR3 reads TGTGCCAGCAGTGAAGGGCACAGTGGAAGCTCCTACGAGCAGTACTTC.

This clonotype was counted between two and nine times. CDR3: CASSAPGTGDEEQYF. CDR3 coding DNA: TGTGCCAGCAGCGCCCCCGGGACAGGGGACGAGGAGCAGTACTTC. The V and J genes are TRBV27 and TRBJ2-7, with 10 bases fitting TRBD1. Losses at the gene ends were 6 bases for V and 7 bases for J; bases not matched to a gene: 12. This CDR3 has 15 residues. Germline CDR1 is MNHEY and CDR2 is SMNVEV (reference sequence).

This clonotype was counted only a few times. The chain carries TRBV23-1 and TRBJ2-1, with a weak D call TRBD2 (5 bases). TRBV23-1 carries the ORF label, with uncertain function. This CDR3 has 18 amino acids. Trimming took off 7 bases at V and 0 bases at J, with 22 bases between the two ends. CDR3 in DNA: TGCGCCAGCACCCCGGAGGACGTGGATAATACCTCCTACAATGAGCAGTTCTTC. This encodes CASTPEDVDNTSYNEQFF.

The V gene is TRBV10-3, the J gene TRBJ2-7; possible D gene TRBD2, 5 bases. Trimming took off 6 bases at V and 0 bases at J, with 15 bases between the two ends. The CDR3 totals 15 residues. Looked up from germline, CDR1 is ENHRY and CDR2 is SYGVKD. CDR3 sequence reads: CAIRTGNYGSYEQYV. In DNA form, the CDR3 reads TGTGCCATCAGAACCGGGAACTACGGCTCCTACGAGCAGTACGTC.

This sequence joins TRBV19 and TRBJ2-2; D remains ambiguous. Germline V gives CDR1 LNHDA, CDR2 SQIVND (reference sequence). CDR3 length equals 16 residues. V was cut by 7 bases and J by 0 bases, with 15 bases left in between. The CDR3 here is CASTPKTRANTGELFF. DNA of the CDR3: TGTGCCAGTACCCCGAAGACGCGCGCGAACACCGGGGAGCTGTTTTTT.

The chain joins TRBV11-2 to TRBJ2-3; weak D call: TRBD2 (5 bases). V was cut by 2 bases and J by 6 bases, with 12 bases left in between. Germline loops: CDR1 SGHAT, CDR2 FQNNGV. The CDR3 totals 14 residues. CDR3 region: CASSLRTVLDTQYF. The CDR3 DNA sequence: TGTGCCAGCAGCTTAAGGACTGTCTTGGATACGCAGTATTTT.

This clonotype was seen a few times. For the CDR3, the DNA is TGTGCCAGCAGGCCCGGAAGGGGGAATTGGAGCTCCTACGAGCAGTACTTC. Translating gives CASRPGRGNWSSYEQYF. The rearrangement joins TRBV7-9 to TRBJ2-7, with D maybe TRBD1 (6 bases). The germline gives CDR1 SEHNR, CDR2 FQNEAQ (reference sequence). CDR3 length: 17 amino acids. V gave up 6 bases and J gave up 0 bases, with 21 bases separating them. Full variable domain (outside the CDR3, taken from reference TRBV7-9 and TRBJ2-7): DTGVSQNPRHKITKRGQNVTFRCDPISEHNRLYWYRQTLGQGPEFLTYFQNEAQLEKSRLLSDRFSAERPKGSFSTLEIQRTEQGDSAMYLCASRPGRGNWSSYEQYFGPGTRLTVT.

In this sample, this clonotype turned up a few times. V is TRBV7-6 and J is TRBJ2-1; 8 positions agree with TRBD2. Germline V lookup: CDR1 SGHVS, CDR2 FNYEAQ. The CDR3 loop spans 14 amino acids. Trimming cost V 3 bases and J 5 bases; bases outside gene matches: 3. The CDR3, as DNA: TGTGCCAGCAGCTTTGCGGGGGGTGACAATGAGCAGTTCTTC. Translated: CASSFAGGDNEQFF.

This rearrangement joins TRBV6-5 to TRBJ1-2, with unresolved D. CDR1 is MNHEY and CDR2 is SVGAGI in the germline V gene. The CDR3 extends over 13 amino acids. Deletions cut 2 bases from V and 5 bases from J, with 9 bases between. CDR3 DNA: TGTGCCAGCAGTTACGTCCGGCTATATGGCTACACCTTC. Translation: CASSYVRLYGYTF.